A selection of T cell receptor beta chains follows, all from one sample in a study of radiation and T cells in renal cell carcinoma. Assay: immunoSEQ multiplex PCR; the TCRdb copy retains only in-frame clones and omits some. The table has under 200,000 clones, approximately 90% seen once; the top ten hold roughly 12%. The sample was blood, taken from a patient whose treatment included radiotherapy and nephrectomy. The receptors stem from a woman aged 45-65 years with renal cell carcinoma. CDR3s include the opening cysteine and the closing phenylalanine or tryptophan. Each record gives: J gene, V gene, D gene, clone size, CDR3 DNA, CDR3 protein. A D gene is named only where the DNA matches it firmly. The listing skips clone size in some rows; elsewhere it reads once, few, many or a size class.

j_call: TRBJ2-1
v_call: TRBV2
d_call: TRBD2
clone_size: NA
cdr3_nt: TGTGCCAGCAGTGGGCGGGGGGGCGTACGGGAGCAGTTCTTC
cdr3_aa: CASSGRGGVREQFF

j_call: TRBJ1-6
v_call: TRBV10-3
d_call: NA
clone_size: NA
cdr3_nt: TGTGCCATCATGGGGGGGTTAAATTCACCCCTCCACTTT
cdr3_aa: CAIMGGLNSPLHF

j_call: TRBJ1-1
v_call: TRBV7-3
d_call: NA
clone_size: NA
cdr3_nt: TGTGCCAGCAGTCGACAGCCGAACACTGAAGCTTTCTTT
cdr3_aa: CASSRQPNTEAFF

j_call: TRBJ2-7
v_call: TRBV5-1
d_call: NA
clone_size: NA
cdr3_nt: TGCGCCAGCAGCCCCGTTGGCCGAGCCTACGAGCAGTACTTC
cdr3_aa: CASSPVGRAYEQYF

j_call: TRBJ2-2
v_call: TRBV4-2
d_call: TRBD2
clone_size: NA
cdr3_nt: TGTGCCAGCAGCCAAGAATCGGGGGGGCCGGTCGGGGAGCTGTTTTTT
cdr3_aa: CASSQESGGPVGELFF

j_call: TRBJ2-2
v_call: TRBV4-3
d_call: NA
clone_size: NA
cdr3_nt: TGCGCCAGCAGGGAAAACAGGGCCAACACCGGGGAGCTGTTTTTT
cdr3_aa: CASRENRANTGELFF

j_call: TRBJ1-5
v_call: TRBV6-1
d_call: TRBD1
clone_size: NA
cdr3_nt: TGTGCCAGCAGCGTGGACAGGGCGAGCAATCAGCCCCAGCATTTT
cdr3_aa: CASSVDRASNQPQHF

j_call: TRBJ1-2
v_call: TRBV19
d_call: NA
clone_size: NA
cdr3_nt: TGTGCCAGTCCTAGCCCCTTCTATGGCTACACCTTC
cdr3_aa: CASPSPFYGYTF

j_call: TRBJ2-7
v_call: TRBV5-5
d_call: NA
clone_size: NA
cdr3_nt: TGTGCCAGCAGCTTGTTAGCCGAGACCTCCTACGAGCAGTACTTC
cdr3_aa: CASSLLAETSYEQYF

j_call: TRBJ2-7
v_call: TRBV5-1
d_call: NA
clone_size: NA
cdr3_nt: TGCGCCAGCAGCTTGGGCGGGTACGAGCAGTACTTC
cdr3_aa: CASSLGGYEQYF

j_call: TRBJ1-1
v_call: TRBV5-1
d_call: NA
clone_size: NA
cdr3_nt: TGCGCCAGCAGCTCGGGCGCCTTGAACACTGAAGCTTTCTTT
cdr3_aa: CASSSGALNTEAFF

j_call: TRBJ1-1
v_call: TRBV7-9
d_call: NA
clone_size: few
cdr3_nt: TGTGCCAGCAGATATTTCCAGAACACTGAAGCTTTCTTT
cdr3_aa: CASRYFQNTEAFF

j_call: TRBJ1-1
v_call: TRBV5-1
d_call: NA
clone_size: NA
cdr3_nt: TGCGCCAGCAGTGACAGGACGAACACTGAAGCTTTCTTT
cdr3_aa: CASSDRTNTEAFF

j_call: TRBJ1-5
v_call: TRBV7-8
d_call: TRBD1
clone_size: NA
cdr3_nt: TGTGCCAGCAGCGAGGGACAGTCCGACAATCAGCCCCAGCATTTT
cdr3_aa: CASSEGQSDNQPQHF

j_call: TRBJ1-1
v_call: TRBV18
d_call: NA
clone_size: NA
cdr3_nt: TGTGCCAGCTCACTTGATTTGGCGGGTTTAATGAACACTGAAGCTTTCTTT
cdr3_aa: CASSLDLAGLMNTEAFF

j_call: TRBJ2-3
v_call: TRBV4-2
d_call: TRBD2
clone_size: NA
cdr3_nt: TGTGCCAGCAGCTCCCGGGGGGTAGCGGCCCTCACAGATACGCAGTATTTT
cdr3_aa: CASSSRGVAALTDTQYF

j_call: TRBJ2-7
v_call: TRBV5-4
d_call: NA
clone_size: NA
cdr3_nt: TGTGCCAGCAGCTGGGGGGACGAGCAGTACTTC
cdr3_aa: CASSWGDEQYF

j_call: TRBJ2-7
v_call: TRBV10-3
d_call: TRBD1
clone_size: NA
cdr3_nt: TGTGCCATCAGTGAGTCGACAGGGGGCTCCTACGAGCAGTACTTC
cdr3_aa: CAISESTGGSYEQYF

j_call: TRBJ2-2
v_call: TRBV7-2
d_call: NA
clone_size: NA
cdr3_nt: TGTGCCAGCAGCTCTACACCTCATAACACCGGGGAGCTGTTTTTT
cdr3_aa: CASSSTPHNTGELFF

j_call: TRBJ1-1
v_call: TRBV29-1
d_call: NA
clone_size: NA
cdr3_nt: TGCAGCGTTGAGTGGGCTGACAGTCCAGACGGGAGAGCTTTCTTT
cdr3_aa: CSVEWADSPDGRAFF

j_call: TRBJ1-6
v_call: TRBV6-5
d_call: NA
clone_size: NA
cdr3_nt: TGTGCCAGCAACCCGACCGCAGCTAATTCACCCCTCCACTTT
cdr3_aa: CASNPTAANSPLHF

j_call: TRBJ2-7
v_call: TRBV18
d_call: NA
clone_size: NA
cdr3_nt: TGTGCCAGCTCACCACGGGGGAACGAGCAGTACTTC
cdr3_aa: CASSPRGNEQYF

j_call: TRBJ1-1
v_call: TRBV4-1
d_call: NA
clone_size: NA
cdr3_nt: TGCGCCAGCAGCCTCATTCCGGGGGGAAGCACTGAAGCTTTCTTT
cdr3_aa: CASSLIPGGSTEAFF

j_call: TRBJ1-5
v_call: TRBV4-2
d_call: TRBD1
clone_size: few
cdr3_nt: TGTGCCAGCAGCCATTTCGGACAGGGGACCCCTAATCAGCCCCAGCATTTT
cdr3_aa: CASSHFGQGTPNQPQHF

j_call: TRBJ2-4
v_call: TRBV11-2
d_call: NA
clone_size: NA
cdr3_nt: TGTGCCAGCAGCTTAAAAAGCGAGTGGGGGCACATTCAGTACTTC
cdr3_aa: CASSLKSEWGHIQYF

j_call: TRBJ2-5
v_call: TRBV5-1
d_call: NA
clone_size: NA
cdr3_nt: TGCGCCAGCAGCTTGGTTTATGGGGTGGAAGAGACCCAGTACTTC
cdr3_aa: CASSLVYGVEETQYF

j_call: TRBJ2-1
v_call: TRBV2
d_call: TRBD1
clone_size: NA
cdr3_nt: TGTGCCAGCAGCAAGACAGGGTATATCCCTGAGCAGTTCTTC
cdr3_aa: CASSKTGYIPEQFF

j_call: TRBJ2-7
v_call: TRBV6-1
d_call: NA
clone_size: NA
cdr3_nt: TGTGCCAGCAGTGAAAAAGGTGTAAACGACATTCGCTACGAGCAGTACTTC
cdr3_aa: CASSEKGVNDIRYEQYF

j_call: TRBJ1-5
v_call: TRBV18
d_call: NA
clone_size: NA
cdr3_nt: TGTGCCAGCCGTGTCCAACTCGATCAGCCCCAGCATTTT
cdr3_aa: CASRVQLDQPQHF